One sample yielded the 3 T cell receptor beta chains listed below, sequenced in a study of blood T cell repertoires in COVID-19. Assay used: immunoSEQ multiplex PCR; TCRdb lists only in-frame clones, some missing. Of approximately 130,000 clones in the sample, around two thirds are singletons; the top ten hold around 2%. The sample taken for sequencing was peripheral blood. The source is a woman between 70 and 85 years old with acute or convalescent COVID-19.

About this clone itself: Other DNA sequences in this sample translate to the same CDR3. The chain employs TRBV7-2 and TRBJ2-7; 7 bases agree with TRBD2. V was pared by 5 bases and J by 1 base, with 5 bases of the junction left unmatched. The CDR3 has 14 amino acids. Per the germline V gene, CDR1 is SGHTA and CDR2 is FQGNSA. The CDR3 DNA reads TGTGCCAGCAGCCGGGGCGGGAGTTCCTACGAGCAGTACTTC. As protein: CASSRGGSSYEQYF. Using reference TRBV7-2 and TRBJ2-7 for the parts outside the CDR3, the full variable domain is GAGVSQSPSNKVTEKGKDVELRCDPISGHTALYWYRQSLGQGLEFLIYFQGNSAPDKSGLPSDRFSAERTGGSVSTLTIQRTQQEDSAVYLCASSRGGSSYEQYFGPGTRLTVT.

CDR3 nucleotide sequence: TGTGCCAGCAGCTTCCAGACGGGACAGTCTGGGCGAGAGACCCAGTACTTC. This gives the protein CASSFQTGQSGRETQYF. The V gene is TRBV11-2, the J gene TRBJ2-5, with 7 bases aligning to TRBD1. The CDR3 spans 17 residues. Germline V lookup: CDR1 SGHAT, CDR2 FQNNGV. V shed 3 bases and J 4 bases; nucleotides not matched to a gene: 14. Combining the CDR3 with reference TRBV11-2 and TRBJ2-5 gives the whole variable domain EAGVAQSPRYKIIEKRQSVAFWCNPISGHATLYWYQQILGQGPKLLIQFQNNGVVDDSQLPKDRFSAERLKGVDSTLKIQPAKLEDSAVYLCASSFQTGQSGRETQYFGPGTRLLVL.

V is TRBV21-1 and J is TRBJ2-3; the table's TRBD2 call for D was not verified on the DNA. TRBV21-1 is reported as a pseudogene. The CDR3 covers 16 residues. The CDR3 spells CASSNEEGGCGDTQYF. DNA for the CDR3: TGTGCCAGCAGCAACGAGGAGGGAGGGTGTGGAGATACGCAGTATTTT.